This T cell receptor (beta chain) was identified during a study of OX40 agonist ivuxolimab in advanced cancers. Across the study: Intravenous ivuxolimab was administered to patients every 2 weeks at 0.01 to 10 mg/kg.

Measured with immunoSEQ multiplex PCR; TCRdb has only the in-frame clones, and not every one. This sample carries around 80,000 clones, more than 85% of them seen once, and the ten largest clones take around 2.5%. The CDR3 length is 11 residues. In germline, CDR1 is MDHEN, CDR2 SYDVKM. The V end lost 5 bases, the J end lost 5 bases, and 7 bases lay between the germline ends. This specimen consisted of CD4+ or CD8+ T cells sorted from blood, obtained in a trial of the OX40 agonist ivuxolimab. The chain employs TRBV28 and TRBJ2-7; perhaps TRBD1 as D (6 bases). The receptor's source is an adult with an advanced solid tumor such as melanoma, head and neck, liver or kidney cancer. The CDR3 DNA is TGTGCCAGCAGTACAGGGAACGAGCAGTACTTC. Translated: CASSTGNEQYF. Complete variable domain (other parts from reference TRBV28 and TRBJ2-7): DVKVTQSSRYLVKRTGEKVFLECVQDMDHENMFWYRQDPGLGLRLIYFSYDVKMKEKGDIPEGYSVSREKKERFSLILESASTNQTSMYLCASSTGNEQYFGPGTRLTVT.